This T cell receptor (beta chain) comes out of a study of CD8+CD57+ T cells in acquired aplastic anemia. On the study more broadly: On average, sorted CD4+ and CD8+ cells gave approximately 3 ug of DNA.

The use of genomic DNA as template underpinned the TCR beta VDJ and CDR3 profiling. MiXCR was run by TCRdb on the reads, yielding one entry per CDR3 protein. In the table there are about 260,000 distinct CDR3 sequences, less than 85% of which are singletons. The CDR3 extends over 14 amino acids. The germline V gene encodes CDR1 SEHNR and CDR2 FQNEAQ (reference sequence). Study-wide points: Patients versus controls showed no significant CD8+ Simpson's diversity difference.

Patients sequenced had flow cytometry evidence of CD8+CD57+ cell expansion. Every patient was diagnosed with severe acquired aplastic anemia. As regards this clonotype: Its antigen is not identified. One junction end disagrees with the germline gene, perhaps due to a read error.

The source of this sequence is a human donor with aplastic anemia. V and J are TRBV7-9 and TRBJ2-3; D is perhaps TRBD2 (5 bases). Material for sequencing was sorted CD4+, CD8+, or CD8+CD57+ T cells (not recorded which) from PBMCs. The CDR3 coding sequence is TGTGCCAGCAGCTTTCCGGGAAGTCCCGGTACCGAGGAGTTT. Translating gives CASSFPGSPGTEEF. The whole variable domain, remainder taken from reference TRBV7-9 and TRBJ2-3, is DTGVSQNPRHKITKRGQNVTFRCDPISEHNRLYWYRQTLGQGPEFLTYFQNEAQLEKSRLLSDRFSAERPKGSFSTLEIQRTEQGDSAMYLCASSFPGSPGTEEFGPGTRLTVL.